This T cell receptor beta chain was observed in a study of identical twins. Looked up from germline, CDR1 is DFQATT and CDR2 is SNEGSKA (reference sequence). This CDR3 comprises 14 residues. Germline trimming cut 5 bases from V and 2 bases from J; bases unmatched to any gene: 6. TCRdb reanalysed the 5' RACE reads using MiXCR and keeps one entry per CDR3 protein. The sample lists under 450,000 distinct CDR3 sequences; 15% to 20% were seen once. This clonotype was recorded at least ten times. Its antigen remains unidentified. Study-wide points: Models underpredicted monozygotic twin sharing of out-of-frame TCR alpha.

The sample consisted of naive T cells sorted from blood. The TCR was taken from a man aged 45-60 years in good health. The J gene is TRBJ2-3, the V gene TRBV20-1; TRBD2 agrees at 8 bases. CDR3 nucleotides: TGCAGTGCTCCCACTAGCGGAAACACAGATACGCAGTATTTT. It translates to CSAPTSGNTDTQYF.